These 13 T cell receptor beta chains share one sample of origin, sequenced in a study of somatic mutations in cytotoxic T cells in rheumatoid arthritis (dated by TCRdb to 2017 to 2019). Libraries were prepared through the immunoSEQ multiplex PCR assay. TCRdb carries this immuneACCESS record with in-frame sequences only. Its versions omit some clonotypes, under half of them owing to an unresolved V gene in the studies checked, with the rest unexplained. Counted in this sample were 3,500 to 4,000 clones; roughly 80% of them appeared once. The ten largest clones add up to 55% to 80% of the sample. Specimen: CD8+ T cells sorted from blood. Receptors originate from a man between 40 and 49 years old with rheumatoid arthritis.

This clone was counted a single time. The chain links TRBV16 to TRBJ2-7; 11 positions match TRBD1. The germline V gene has CDR1 KGHSY and CDR2 FQNENV. With V trimmed by 4 bases and J by 7 bases, 6 bases remained unmatched. The length of the CDR3 is 14 residues. The CDR3 DNA reads TGTGCCAGCAGCCTAGGACAGGGGGCGGTGGAGCAGTACTTC. Protein: CASSLGQGAVEQYF.

The genes are TRBV2 and TRBJ1-5; D gene uncertain. Trimming removed 4 bases at V and 5 bases at J, with 15 bases between. The CDR3 is made up of 15 amino acids. The germline gives CDR1 SNHLY, CDR2 FYNNEI. The CDR3 bases are TGTGCCAGCAGTGTTACCCCAGCCCGGGATCAGCCCCAGCATTTT. Amino acid sequence: CASSVTPARDQPQHF.

In DNA form, the CDR3 reads TGTGCCAGCAGCGGCCGGGACTCCCGTCCCGAGCAGTACTTC. Translating gives CASSGRDSRPEQYF. The chain links TRBV9 to TRBJ2-7; possible D gene TRBD2, 6 bases. The CDR3 consists of 14 residues. CDR1 is SGDLS and CDR2 is YYNGEE in the germline V gene. The V end was cut by 3 bases, the J end by 6 bases, with 16 bases between. Using reference TRBV9 and TRBJ2-7 for the parts outside the CDR3, the full variable domain is DSGVTQTPKHLITATGQRVTLRCSPRSGDLSVYWYQQSLDQGLQFLIQYYNGEERAKGNILERFSAQQFPDLHSELNLSSLELGDSALYFCASSGRDSRPEQYFGPGTRLTVT.

The rearrangement joins TRBV5-8 to TRBJ2-3; D might be TRBD2 (5 bases). Germline CDR1 is SGHTS and CDR2 is YDEGEE. V was trimmed by 4 bases and J by 2 bases, leaving 14 bases between them. The CDR3 loop spans 15 amino acids. The CDR3 here is CASSLDGDTTDTQYF. The DNA for the CDR3 is TGTGCCAGCAGCCTGGACGGGGATACCACAGATACGCAGTATTTT.

This clone was seen a few times. V is TRBV4-3 and J is TRBJ2-2; TRBD2 aligns across 10 bases. Germline CDR1 is LGHNA and CDR2 is YSLEER. The CDR3 covers 19 residues. The J segment lost 3 bases and the V segment lost 2 bases, leaving 12 bases of the junction unmatched. This CDR3 reads CASSQSLAGATSHTGELFF. The CDR3 DNA is TGCGCCAGCAGCCAATCCCTAGCGGGAGCAACGTCACACACCGGGGAGCTGTTTTTT.

The chain employs TRBV27 and TRBJ1-1, with TRBD1 as a possible D gene (5 bases). Looked up from germline, CDR1 is MNHEY and CDR2 is SMNVEV (reference sequence). The CDR3 has 13 amino acids. V lost 2 bases to trimming and J lost 1 base, with 5 bases between them. Here the CDR3 DNA reads TGTGCCAGCAGTTTAGGGGCGAACACTGAAGCTTTCTTT. Protein product: CASSLGANTEAFF.

The rearrangement uses TRBV27 and TRBJ2-7; TRBD2 might be the D (5 bases). The germline CDR1 and CDR2 sequences are MNHEY and SMNVEV (reference sequence). The CDR3 is 13 residues long. Trimming shortened V by 4 bases and J by 2 bases, and 9 bases separated the two germline ends. CDR3 amino acids: CASSSLTTYEQYF. CDR3 in DNA: TGTGCCAGCAGTTCCTTGACTACCTACGAGCAGTACTTC.

The chain has TRBV19 and TRBJ1-1; 8 nucleotides line up with TRBD1. CDR1 LNHDA and CDR2 SQIVND come from the germline V gene (reference sequence). V gave up 5 bases and J gave up 4 bases; unmatched junction bases: 6. The CDR3 consists of 14 residues. This CDR3 is CASSLQGAPTEAFF. CDR3 nucleotides: TGTGCCAGTAGTTTGCAGGGGGCCCCCACTGAAGCTTTCTTT.

This clone was seen once. The chain joins TRBV9 to TRBJ2-3; the match to TRBD2 covers 8 bases. Germline V gene lookup returns CDR1 SGDLS and CDR2 YYNGEE. Unmatched junction bases numbered 10, after V lost 3 bases and J lost 4 bases. CDR3 length equals 16 residues. The CDR3 spells CASSGGATGGADTQYF. DNA for the CDR3: TGTGCCAGCAGCGGAGGGGCAACGGGAGGGGCAGATACGCAGTATTTT.

The rearrangement uses TRBV9 and TRBJ2-7; a weak D match, TRBD2 (6 bases). Germline CDR1 SGDLS, CDR2 YYNGEE. The CDR3 is 15 amino acids. Trimming pared 0 bases from V and 4 bases from J, leaving 14 bases between. The CDR3 bases are TGTGCCAGCAGCGTAGACCCAGCGGGCCCTTACGAGCAGTACTTC. It is translated as CASSVDPAGPYEQYF.

The V and J genes are TRBV6-1 and TRBJ1-5; possibly TRBD1 for D (5 bases). The V end lost 2 bases, the J end lost 1 base, and 9 bases lay between the germline ends. The CDR3 consists of 15 residues. The germline V gene has CDR1 MNHNS and CDR2 SASEGT. The CDR3 reads CASSESRASNQPQHF. CDR3 bases: TGTGCCAGCAGTGAAAGCAGGGCGAGCAATCAGCCCCAGCATTTT.

The chain links TRBV27 to TRBJ2-3, with 7 bases fitting TRBD1. The CDR3 extends over 14 amino acids. CDR1 MNHEY and CDR2 SMNVEV come from the germline V gene (reference sequence). J lost 4 bases, V lost 5 bases, and 6 bases had no gene match. The CDR3 DNA sequence: TGTGCCAGCAGTACCGACAGGGTACCAGATACGCAGTATTTT. It encodes CASSTDRVPDTQYF.

This rearrangement joins TRBV19 to TRBJ2-1, with D possibly TRBD1 on 5 matching bases. The CDR3 sequence is 15 residues long. Germline V gene data show CDR1 as LNHDA and CDR2 as SQIVND (reference sequence). The germline V and J ends were trimmed by 8 bases and 0 bases, with 14 bases remaining between them. The CDR3 coding sequence is TGTGCCAGTCGGCAGGGCTTCAACTCCTACAATGAGCAGTTCTTC. This sequence encodes CASRQGFNSYNEQFF.